This entry lists 13 T cell receptor beta chains sequenced from one sample in a study of regulatory T cells in long-lasting Graves disease. Time point: persistent/refractory GD, antithyroid drugs over 5 years with positive TRAb. There was RNA extracted from PBMCs, and the TCR library was made from it. In building TCR beta libraries, iRepertoire HTBI primers were used together with Arm-PCR of CDR3 regions. TCRdb passed the multiplex PCR reads through MiXCR, listing each CDR3 protein once. The data contain 350,000 to 500,000 distinct CDR3 sequences, 21% of them seen just once; the ten biggest clones take up roughly 13%. This sample comprised peripheral blood mononuclear cells (PBMCs), obtained when the disease was refractory, from a patient treated with antithyroid drugs. These receptors originate from a female donor with Graves disease.

This clonotype was counted at least ten times. V and J are TRBV10-1 and TRBJ1-1; D is unresolved. Per germline, CDR1 WNHNN and CDR2 SYGVQD (reference sequence). CDR3 length: 13 residues. The V end was cut by 6 bases, the J end by 1 base, with 9 bases between. Here the CDR3 reads CASSPQKNTEAFF. The CDR3 DNA follows: TGCGCCAGCAGCCCACAGAAGAACACTGAAGCTTTCTTT.

At least ten counts were recorded for this clonotype. V usage is TRBV6-1 and J usage is TRBJ2-2, with D unresolved. CDR1 is MNHNS, CDR2 SASEGT, per germline. Trimming cost V 6 bases and J 2 bases, with 13 bases left between them. The CDR3 has 15 residues. The CDR3 spells CASSHGSFNTGELFF. CDR3 nucleotides: TGTGCCAGCAGCCACGGATCCTTTAACACCGGGGAGCTGTTTTTT.

This clonotype was counted many times. The J gene is TRBJ2-5, the V gene TRBV12-5; TRBD2 matches at 12 bases. Germline V gene sequence: CDR1 LGHNT, CDR2 FRNRAP. The V gene end was trimmed by 7 bases and the J gene end by 3 bases; junction bases not matched to a gene: 6. The CDR3 is made up of 15 amino acids. The CDR3 is CASAPSGRVEETQYF. The CDR3 DNA is TGTGCTAGTGCCCCTAGCGGGAGGGTCGAAGAGACCCAGTACTTC.

The chain couples TRBV3-1 to TRBJ2-3; D is undetermined. Germline V gene data show CDR1 as LGHDT and CDR2 as YNNKEL (reference sequence). Trimming removed 0 bases at V and 4 bases at J, with 11 bases between. The CDR3 runs 15 residues. CDR3 sequence: CASSQEGLPADTQYF. In DNA, the CDR3 is TGTGCCAGCAGCCAAGAGGGGTTACCCGCAGATACGCAGTATTTT.

This clonotype was seen only once. The chain links TRBV20-1 to TRBJ2-3; unclear D gene. The CDR3 contains 13 residues. The V gene lost 3 bases and the J gene lost 1 base, with 8 bases spanning the gap. Germline lookup yields CDR1 DFQATT and CDR2 SNEGSKA (reference sequence). This CDR3 reads CSAREIGTDTQYF. The CDR3 nucleotides read TGCAGTGCTAGGGAGATAGGCACAGATACGCAGTATTTT.

In its sample, this clonotype was seen many times. V is TRBV7-2 and J is TRBJ2-7; 8 nucleotides agree with TRBD2. From germline, CDR1 is SGHTA and CDR2 FQGNSA. The length of the CDR3 is 16 residues. The V segment lost 0 bases and the J segment 4 bases; nucleotides outside the gene matches: 8. This CDR3 reads CASSLAWREVGYEQYF. The CDR3 bases are TGTGCCAGCAGCTTAGCGTGGCGGGAGGTCGGTTACGAGCAGTACTTC.

This clonotype was counted many times. The gene calls are TRBV7-2 and TRBJ1-2; perhaps TRBD1 as D (6 bases). Germline V gives CDR1 SGHTA, CDR2 FQGNSA. The CDR3 length is 16 residues. V was cut by 4 bases and J by 3 bases, with 18 bases left in between. CDR3 DNA sequence: TGTGCCAGCAGCTACACGATCCAGGGGTCCCACTATGGCTACACCTTC. This codes for CASSYTIQGSHYGYTF.

As concerns this clonotype: The germline gene is not matched at one end of the junction; a read error may be the cause. The gene calls are TRBV3-1 and TRBJ2-5; the match to TRBD1 covers 7 bases. Germline values: CDR1 LGHDT, CDR2 YNNKEL (reference sequence). The CDR3 runs to 14 residues. The CDR3 DNA is TGCGCCAGCAGCCCAGACAGGGCCATGGAGACCCAGTACTTC. This encodes CASSPDRAMETQYF.

Worth noting for this clonotype: The junction differs from germline at one of its ends, possibly a read error. The rearrangement links TRBV19 to TRBJ1-2; tentatively, D is TRBD1 (5 bases). The germline CDR1 and CDR2 sequences are LNHDA and SQIVND (reference sequence). This CDR3 contains 14 residues. This CDR3 is CTSTASDTNYGYTF. DNA of the CDR3: TGTACCAGTACCGCATCGGACACTAACTATGGCTACACCTTT.

This clonotype was recorded many times. The germline gene is not matched at one end of the junction; a read error may be the cause. The chain couples TRBV5-1 to TRBJ2-7, with D perhaps matching TRBD1 or TRBD2 (5 bases each). The CDR3 is made up of 13 amino acids. Looked up from germline, CDR1 is SGHRS and CDR2 is YFSETQ. The CDR3 DNA reads as TGCGCCAGCAGTTTGGTGGTAGGGACCGAGCAGTACTTC. Its translation is CASSLVVGTEQYF.

In its sample, this clonotype was seen many times. V and J are TRBV27 and TRBJ2-4; 7 nucleotides match TRBD2. The length of the CDR3 is 17 residues. J gave up 0 bases and V 4 bases, and 9 bases lay outside the gene matches. Germline CDR1 reads MNHEY; CDR2 reads SMNVEV (reference sequence). The CDR3 spells CASSSSRGELAKNIQYF. The CDR3 DNA reads as TGTGCCAGCAGTTCAAGCCGGGGGGAACTAGCCAAAAACATTCAGTACTTC.

This clonotype has a handful of counts. The J gene is TRBJ2-7, the V gene TRBV20-1; 8 nucleotides line up with TRBD2. The CDR3 consists of 14 residues. Germline values: CDR1 DFQATT, CDR2 SNEGSKA (reference sequence). V lost 6 bases to trimming and J lost 0 bases; unmatched junction nucleotides: 7. CDR3 sequence (DNA): TGCAGTGCCCCGGGACTAGAAACCTCCTACGAGCAGTACTTC. This codes for CSAPGLETSYEQYF.

V usage is TRBV4-1 and J usage is TRBJ1-4; tentative D call: TRBD1 (5 bases). The CDR3 covers 16 residues. V lost 0 bases, J lost 5 bases, and 13 bases lay in between. Germline CDR1 is MGHRA and CDR2 is YSYEKL. Here the CDR3 reads CASSQDRDSRNEKLFF. In DNA, the CDR3 is TGCGCCAGCAGCCAAGATCGAGACAGCAGAAATGAAAAACTGTTTTTT.